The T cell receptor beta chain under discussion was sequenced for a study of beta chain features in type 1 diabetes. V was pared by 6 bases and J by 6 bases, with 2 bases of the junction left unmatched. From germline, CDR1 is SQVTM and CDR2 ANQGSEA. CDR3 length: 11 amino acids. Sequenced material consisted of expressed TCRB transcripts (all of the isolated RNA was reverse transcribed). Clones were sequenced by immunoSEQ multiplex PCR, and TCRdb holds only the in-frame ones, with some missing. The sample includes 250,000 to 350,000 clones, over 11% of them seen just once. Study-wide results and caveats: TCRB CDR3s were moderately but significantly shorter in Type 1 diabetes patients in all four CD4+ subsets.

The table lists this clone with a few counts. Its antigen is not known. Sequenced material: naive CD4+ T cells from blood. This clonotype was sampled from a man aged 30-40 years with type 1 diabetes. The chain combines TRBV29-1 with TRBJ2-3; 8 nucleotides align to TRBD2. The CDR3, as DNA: TGCAGCGTAGCGGGGGTTGATACGCAGTATTTT. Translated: CSVAGVDTQYF.